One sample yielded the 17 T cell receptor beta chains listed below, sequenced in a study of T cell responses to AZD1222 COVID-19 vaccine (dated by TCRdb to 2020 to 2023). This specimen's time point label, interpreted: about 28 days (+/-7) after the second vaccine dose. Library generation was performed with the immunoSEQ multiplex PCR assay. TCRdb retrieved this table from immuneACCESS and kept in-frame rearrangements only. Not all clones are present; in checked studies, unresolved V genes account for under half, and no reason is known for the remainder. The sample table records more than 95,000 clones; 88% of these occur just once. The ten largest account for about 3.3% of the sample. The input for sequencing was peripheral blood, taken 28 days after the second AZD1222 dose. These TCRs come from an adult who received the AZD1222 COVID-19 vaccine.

The CDR3 loop is CASSPRGTDYGYTF. The CDR3 DNA is TGCGCCAGCAGTCCACGGGGGACGGACTATGGCTACACCTTC. V usage is TRBV5-1 and J usage is TRBJ1-2; TRBD1 might be the D (5 bases). CDR1 SGHRS and CDR2 YFSETQ come from the germline V gene. There are 14 residues in the CDR3. V gave up 5 bases and J gave up 3 bases, with 14 bases separating them.

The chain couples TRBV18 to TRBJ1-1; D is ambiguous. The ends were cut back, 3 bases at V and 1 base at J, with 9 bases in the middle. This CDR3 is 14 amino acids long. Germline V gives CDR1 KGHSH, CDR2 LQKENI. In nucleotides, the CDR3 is TGTGCCAGCTCACCTGGGGATGGGAACACTGAAGCTTTCTTT. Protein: CASSPGDGNTEAFF.

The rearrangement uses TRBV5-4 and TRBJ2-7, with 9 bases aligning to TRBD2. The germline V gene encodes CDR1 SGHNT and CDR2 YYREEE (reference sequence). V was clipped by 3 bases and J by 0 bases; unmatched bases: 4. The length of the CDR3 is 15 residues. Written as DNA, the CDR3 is TGTGCCAGCAGCTCGACTAGCGGTAGCTCCTACGAGCAGTACTTC. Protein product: CASSSTSGSSYEQYF.

Here the CDR3 reads CASSDGTSGGVEQFF. The CDR3 region has the DNA TGTGCCAGCAGTGACGGGACTAGCGGGGGGGTTGAGCAGTTCTTC. The chain couples TRBV6-4 to TRBJ2-1; 16 nucleotides match TRBD2. Germline values: CDR1 MRHNA, CDR2 SNTAGT. V gave up 2 bases and J gave up 9 bases; unmatched junction bases: 1. The CDR3 consists of 15 residues.

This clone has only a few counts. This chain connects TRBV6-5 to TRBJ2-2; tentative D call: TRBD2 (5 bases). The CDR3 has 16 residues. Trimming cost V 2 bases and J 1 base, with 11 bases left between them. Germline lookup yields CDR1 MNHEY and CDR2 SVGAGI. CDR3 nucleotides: TGTGCCAGCAGTTACAGTGGAGGAAAGAACACCGGGGAGCTGTTTTTT. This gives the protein CASSYSGGKNTGELFF.

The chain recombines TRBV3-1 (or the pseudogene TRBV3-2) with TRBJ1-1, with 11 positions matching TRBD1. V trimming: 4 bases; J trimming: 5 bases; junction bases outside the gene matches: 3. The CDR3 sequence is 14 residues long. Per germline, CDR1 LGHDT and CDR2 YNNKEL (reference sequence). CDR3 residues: CASSPGTGGTEAFF. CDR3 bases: TGTGCCAGCAGCCCAGGGACAGGGGGAACTGAAGCTTTCTTT.

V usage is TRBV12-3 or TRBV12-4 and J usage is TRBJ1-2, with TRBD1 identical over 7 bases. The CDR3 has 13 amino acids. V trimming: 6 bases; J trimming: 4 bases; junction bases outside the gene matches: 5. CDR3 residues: CASSPDRVYGYTF. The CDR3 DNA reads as TGTGCCAGCAGCCCCGACAGGGTCTATGGCTACACCTTC.

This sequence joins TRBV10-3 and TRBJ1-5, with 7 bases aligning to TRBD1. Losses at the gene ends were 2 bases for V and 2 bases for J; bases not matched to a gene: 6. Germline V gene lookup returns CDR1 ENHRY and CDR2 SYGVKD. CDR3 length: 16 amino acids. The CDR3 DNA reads TGTGCCATCAGTGAGATTGGGACAGTCGGCAATCAGCCCCAGCATTTT. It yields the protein CAISEIGTVGNQPQHF.

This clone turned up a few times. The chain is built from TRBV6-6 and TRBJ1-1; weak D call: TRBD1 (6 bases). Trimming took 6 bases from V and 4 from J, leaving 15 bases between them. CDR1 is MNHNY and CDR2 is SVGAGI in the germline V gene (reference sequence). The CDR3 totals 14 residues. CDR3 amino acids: CASSPQGGGTEAFF. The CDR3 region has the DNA TGTGCCAGCAGCCCACAGGGAGGAGGCACTGAAGCTTTCTTT.

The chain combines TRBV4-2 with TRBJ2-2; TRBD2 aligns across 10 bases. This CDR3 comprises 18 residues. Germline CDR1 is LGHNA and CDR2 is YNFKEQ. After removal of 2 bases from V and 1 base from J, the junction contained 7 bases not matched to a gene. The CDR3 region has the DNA TGTGCCAGCAGCCAACGGACCCTAGCGGGAGAGAACACCGGGGAGCTGTTTTTT. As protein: CASSQRTLAGENTGELFF.

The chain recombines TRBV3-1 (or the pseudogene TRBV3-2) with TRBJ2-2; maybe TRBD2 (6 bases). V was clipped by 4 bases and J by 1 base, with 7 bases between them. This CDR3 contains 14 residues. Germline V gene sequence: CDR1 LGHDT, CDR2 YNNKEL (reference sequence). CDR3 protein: CASSPRGNTGELFF. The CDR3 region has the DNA TGTGCCAGCAGCCCGCGGGGGAACACCGGGGAGCTGTTTTTT.

The DNA for the CDR3 is TGTGCCAGCAGCCGCGGCCCCAATCAGCCCCAGCATTTT. Translated: CASSRGPNQPQHF. The chain has TRBV7-9 and TRBJ1-5; no firm D call. V was pared by 5 bases and J by 3 bases, with 8 bases between. Looked up from germline, CDR1 is SEHNR and CDR2 is FQNEAQ (reference sequence). This CDR3 has 13 residues.

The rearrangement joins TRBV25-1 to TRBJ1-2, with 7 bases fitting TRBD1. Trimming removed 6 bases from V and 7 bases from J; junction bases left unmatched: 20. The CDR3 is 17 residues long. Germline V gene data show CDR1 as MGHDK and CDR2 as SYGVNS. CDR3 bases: TGTGCCAGCAGCCATACATCACCTCCCGACAGGGTGGGTGGCTACACCTTC. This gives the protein CASSHTSPPDRVGGYTF.

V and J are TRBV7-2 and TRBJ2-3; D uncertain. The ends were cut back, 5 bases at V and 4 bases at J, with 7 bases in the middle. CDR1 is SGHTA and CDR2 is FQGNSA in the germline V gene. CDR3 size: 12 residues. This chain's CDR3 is CASSDLPDTQYF. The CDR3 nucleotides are TGTGCCAGCAGCGACCTACCAGATACGCAGTATTTT.

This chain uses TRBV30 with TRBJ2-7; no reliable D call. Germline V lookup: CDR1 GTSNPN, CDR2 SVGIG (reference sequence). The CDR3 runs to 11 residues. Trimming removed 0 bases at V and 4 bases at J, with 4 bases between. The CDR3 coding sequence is TGTGCCTGGAGTGTAGGGTACGAGCAGTACTTC. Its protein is CAWSVGYEQYF. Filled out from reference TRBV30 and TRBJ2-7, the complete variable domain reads SQTIHQWPATLVQPVGSPLSLECTVEGTSNPNLYWYRQAAGRGLQLLFYSVGIGQISSEVPQNLSASRPQDRQFILSSKKLLLSDSGFYLCAWSVGYEQYFGPGTRLTVT.

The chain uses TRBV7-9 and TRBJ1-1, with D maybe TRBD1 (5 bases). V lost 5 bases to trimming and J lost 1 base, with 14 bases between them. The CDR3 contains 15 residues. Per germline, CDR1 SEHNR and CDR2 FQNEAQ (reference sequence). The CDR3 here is CASSPRGSSNTEAFF. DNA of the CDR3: TGTGCCAGCAGCCCTAGGGGTTCGTCGAACACTGAAGCTTTCTTT. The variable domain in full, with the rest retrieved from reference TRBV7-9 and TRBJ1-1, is DTGVSQNPRHKITKRGQNVTFRCDPISEHNRLYWYRQTLGQGPEFLTYFQNEAQLEKSRLLSDRFSAERPKGSFSTLEIQRTEQGDSAMYLCASSPRGSSNTEAFFGQGTRLTVV.

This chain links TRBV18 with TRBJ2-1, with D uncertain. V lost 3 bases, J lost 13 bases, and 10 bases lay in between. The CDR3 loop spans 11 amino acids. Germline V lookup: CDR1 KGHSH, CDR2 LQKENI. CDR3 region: CASSPEPTQFF. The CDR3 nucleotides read TGTGCCAGCTCACCGGAACCGACACAGTTCTTC. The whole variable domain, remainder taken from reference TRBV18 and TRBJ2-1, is NAGVMQNPRHLVRRRGQEARLRCSPMKGHSHVYWYRQLPEEGLKFMVYLQKENIIDESGMPKERFSAEFPKEGPSILRIQQVVRGDSAAYFCASSPEPTQFFGPGTRLTVL.